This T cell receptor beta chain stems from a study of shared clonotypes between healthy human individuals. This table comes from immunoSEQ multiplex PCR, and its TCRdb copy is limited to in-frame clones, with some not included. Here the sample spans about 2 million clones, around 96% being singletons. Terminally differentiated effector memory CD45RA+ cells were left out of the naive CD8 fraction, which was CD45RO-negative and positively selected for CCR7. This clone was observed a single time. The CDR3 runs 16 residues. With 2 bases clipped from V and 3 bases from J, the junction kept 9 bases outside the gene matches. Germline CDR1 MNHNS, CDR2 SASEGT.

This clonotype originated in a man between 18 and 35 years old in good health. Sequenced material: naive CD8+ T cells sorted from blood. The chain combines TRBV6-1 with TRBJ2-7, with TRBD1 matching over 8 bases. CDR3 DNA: TGTGCCAGCAGTGAAATAGGACAGGGCGCTCGCTACGAGCAGTACTTC. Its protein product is CASSEIGQGARYEQYF.